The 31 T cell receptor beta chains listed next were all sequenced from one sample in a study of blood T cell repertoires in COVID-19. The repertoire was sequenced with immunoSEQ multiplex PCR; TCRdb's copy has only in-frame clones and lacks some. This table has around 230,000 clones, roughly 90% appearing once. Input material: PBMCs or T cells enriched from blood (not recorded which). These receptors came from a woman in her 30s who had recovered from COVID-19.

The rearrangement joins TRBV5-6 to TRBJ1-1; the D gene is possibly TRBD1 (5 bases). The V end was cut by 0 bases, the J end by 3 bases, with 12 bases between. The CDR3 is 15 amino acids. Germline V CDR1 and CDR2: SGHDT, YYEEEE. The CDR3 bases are TGTGCCAGCAGCTTGGTTGGGGGGATGGACACTGAAGCTTTCTTT. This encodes CASSLVGGMDTEAFF. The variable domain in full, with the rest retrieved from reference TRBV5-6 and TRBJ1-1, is DAGVTQSPTHLIKTRGQQVTLRCSPKSGHDTVSWYQQALGQGPQFIFQYYEEEERQRGNFPDRFSGHQFPNYSSELNVNALLLGDSALYLCASSLVGGMDTEAFFGQGTRLTVV.

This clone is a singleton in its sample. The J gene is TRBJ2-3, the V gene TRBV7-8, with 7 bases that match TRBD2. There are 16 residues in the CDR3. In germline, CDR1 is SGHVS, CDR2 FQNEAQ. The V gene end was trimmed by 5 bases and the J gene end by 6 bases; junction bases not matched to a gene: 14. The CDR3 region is CASSRILAAMGDTQYF. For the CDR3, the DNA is TGTGCCAGCAGCAGAATCCTAGCGGCCATGGGGGATACGCAGTATTTT.

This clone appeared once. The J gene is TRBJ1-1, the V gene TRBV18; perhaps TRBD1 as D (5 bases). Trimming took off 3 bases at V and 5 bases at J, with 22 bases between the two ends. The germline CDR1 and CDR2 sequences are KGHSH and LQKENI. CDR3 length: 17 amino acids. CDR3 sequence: CASSPLGANQAGTEAFF. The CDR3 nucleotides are TGTGCCAGCTCACCGCTCGGGGCCAACCAAGCGGGGACTGAAGCTTTCTTT.

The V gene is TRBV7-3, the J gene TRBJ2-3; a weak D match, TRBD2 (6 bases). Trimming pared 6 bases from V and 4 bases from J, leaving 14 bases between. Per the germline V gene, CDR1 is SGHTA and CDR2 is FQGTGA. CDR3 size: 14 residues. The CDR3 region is CASSPNAGSDTQYF. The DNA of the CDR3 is TGTGCCAGCAGTCCCAACGCGGGATCAGATACGCAGTATTTT.

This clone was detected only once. The CDR3 loop reads CASRSGAPYEQYF. The CDR3, as DNA: TGCGCCAGCCGCTCAGGGGCCCCCTACGAGCAGTACTTC. The V gene is TRBV5-1, the J gene TRBJ2-7; maybe TRBD1 (6 bases). V was trimmed by 7 bases and J by 2 bases, leaving 13 bases between them. CDR1 is SGHRS and CDR2 is YFSETQ in the germline V gene. CDR3 size: 13 residues.

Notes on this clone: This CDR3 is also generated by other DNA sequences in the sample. The CDR3 sequence: CASSFQGSYEQYF. CDR3 in DNA: TGCGCCAGCAGCTTCCAGGGATCCTACGAGCAGTACTTC. V gene TRBV5-1 combines with J gene TRBJ2-7; D might be TRBD1 (5 bases). Trimming took 2 bases from V and 1 from J, leaving 7 bases between them. The V gene's germline CDR1 is SGHRS and CDR2 YFSETQ. This CDR3 comprises 13 residues.

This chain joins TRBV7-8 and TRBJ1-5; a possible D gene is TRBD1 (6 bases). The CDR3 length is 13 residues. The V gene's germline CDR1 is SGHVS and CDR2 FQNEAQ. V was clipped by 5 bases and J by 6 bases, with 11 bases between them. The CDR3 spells CASSRAGAQPQHF. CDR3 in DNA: TGTGCCAGCAGCCGCGCAGGGGCTCAGCCCCAGCATTTT.

CDR3 coding DNA: TGTGCCAGCACCCGGGACAAAGGATACGAGCAGTACTTC. This sequence encodes CASTRDKGYEQYF. The chain employs TRBV6-5 and TRBJ2-7; D is perhaps TRBD1 (6 bases). This CDR3 is 13 amino acids long. Germline V gene lookup returns CDR1 MNHEY and CDR2 SVGAGI. The V end lost 7 bases, the J end lost 4 bases, and 14 bases lay between the germline ends.

The CDR3 nucleotides read TGTGCCAGCAGTGAAACGCCCGAGGGGCAGGGGGTAGACGAGCAGTACTTC. Encoded protein: CASSETPEGQGVDEQYF. This sequence joins TRBV6-1 and TRBJ2-7; 7 positions agree with TRBD1. The V and J ends lost 2 bases and 5 bases, in that order; junction bases with no gene match: 15. The germline V gene encodes CDR1 MNHNS and CDR2 SASEGT. CDR3 length: 17 residues.

The CDR3 here is CASSKPGQGAEAFF. CDR3 in DNA: TGTGCCAGCAGTAAACCCGGACAGGGCGCTGAAGCTTTCTTT. The rearrangement uses TRBV27 and TRBJ1-1; TRBD1 matches 8 bases. Trimming cost V 5 bases and J 6 bases; bases outside gene matches: 8. The CDR3 has 14 amino acids. The germline V gene has CDR1 MNHEY and CDR2 SMNVEV (reference sequence).

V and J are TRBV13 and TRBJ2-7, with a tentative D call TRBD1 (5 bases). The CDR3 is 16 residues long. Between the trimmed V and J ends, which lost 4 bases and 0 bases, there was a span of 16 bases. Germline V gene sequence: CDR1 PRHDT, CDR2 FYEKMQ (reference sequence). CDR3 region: CASSSPAGSISYEQYF. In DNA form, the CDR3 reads TGTGCCAGCAGCTCACCCGCAGGGTCTATCTCCTACGAGCAGTACTTC.

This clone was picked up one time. The CDR3 coding sequence is TGTGCCAGGAGGGGCGCGGAGGGGAGCACCGGGGAGCTGTTTTTT. Translation gives CARRGAEGSTGELFF. The chain is built from TRBV12-1 and TRBJ2-2; TRBD2 reflects the table's D call only, with no check against the DNA. TRBV12-1 is termed a pseudogene. The CDR3 totals 15 residues.

The CDR3, as DNA: TGCGCCAGCAGTGAGTACCGGAGGAAATGGAATCAGCCCCAGCATTTT. This sequence encodes CASSEYRRKWNQPQHF. The V call is TRBV10-1, the J call TRBJ1-5; D is unclear. The CDR3 has 16 residues. Trimming left V 1 base short and J 4 bases short, with 14 bases between. In germline, CDR1 is WNHNN, CDR2 SYGVQD (reference sequence).

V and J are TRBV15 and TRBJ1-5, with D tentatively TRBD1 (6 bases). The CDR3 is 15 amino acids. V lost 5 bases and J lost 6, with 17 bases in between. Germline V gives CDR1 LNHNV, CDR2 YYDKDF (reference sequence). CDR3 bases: TGTGCCACCAGCCAGGGGAGAGGTCCTGGTCAGCCCCAGCATTTT. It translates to CATSQGRGPGQPQHF. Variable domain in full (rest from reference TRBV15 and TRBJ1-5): DAMVIQNPRYQVTQFGKPVTLSCSQTLNHNVMYWYQQKSSQAPKLLFHYYDKDFNNEADTPDNFQSRRPNTSFCFLDIRSPGLGDTAMYLCATSQGRGPGQPQHFGDGTRLSIL.

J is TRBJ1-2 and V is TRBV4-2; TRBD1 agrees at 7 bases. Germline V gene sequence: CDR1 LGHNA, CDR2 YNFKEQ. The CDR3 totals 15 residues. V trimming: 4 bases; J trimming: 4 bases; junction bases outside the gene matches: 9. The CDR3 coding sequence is TGTGCCAGCAGCCCAATCTGGAACAGGGGCTATGGCTACACCTTC. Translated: CASSPIWNRGYGYTF.

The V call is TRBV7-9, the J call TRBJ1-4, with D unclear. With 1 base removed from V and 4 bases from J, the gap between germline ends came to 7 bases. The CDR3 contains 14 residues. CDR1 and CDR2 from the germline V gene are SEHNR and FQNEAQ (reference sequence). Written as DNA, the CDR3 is TGTGCCAGCAGCTTAGGACTGGTTAATGAAAAACTGTTTTTT. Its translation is CASSLGLVNEKLFF.

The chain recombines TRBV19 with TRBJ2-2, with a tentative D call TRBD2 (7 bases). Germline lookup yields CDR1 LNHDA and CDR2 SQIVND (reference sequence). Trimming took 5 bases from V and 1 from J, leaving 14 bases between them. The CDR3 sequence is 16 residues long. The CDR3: CASSLSGGQNTGELFF. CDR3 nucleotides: TGTGCCAGTAGTCTTTCGGGGGGACAGAACACCGGGGAGCTGTTTTTT.

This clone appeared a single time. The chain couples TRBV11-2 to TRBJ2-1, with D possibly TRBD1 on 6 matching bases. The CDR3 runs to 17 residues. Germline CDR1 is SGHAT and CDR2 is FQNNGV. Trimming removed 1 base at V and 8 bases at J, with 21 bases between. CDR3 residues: CASSLVRSVGRGDEQFF. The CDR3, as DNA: TGTGCCAGCAGCTTAGTAAGGTCCGTGGGCAGGGGAGATGAGCAGTTCTTC.

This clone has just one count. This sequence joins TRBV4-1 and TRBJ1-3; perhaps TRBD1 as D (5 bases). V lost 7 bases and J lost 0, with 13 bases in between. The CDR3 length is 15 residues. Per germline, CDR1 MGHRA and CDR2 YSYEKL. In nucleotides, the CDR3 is TGCGCCAGCACCCCCAGTCAGGGCTCTGGAAACACCATATATTTT. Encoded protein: CASTPSQGSGNTIYF.

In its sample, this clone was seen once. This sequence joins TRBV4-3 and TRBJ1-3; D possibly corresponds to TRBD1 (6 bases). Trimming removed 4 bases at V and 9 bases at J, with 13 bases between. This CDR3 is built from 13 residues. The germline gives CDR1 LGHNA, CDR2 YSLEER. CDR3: CASSLDRWGTIYF. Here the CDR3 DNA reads TGCGCCAGCAGCCTTGACAGGTGGGGCACCATATATTTT.

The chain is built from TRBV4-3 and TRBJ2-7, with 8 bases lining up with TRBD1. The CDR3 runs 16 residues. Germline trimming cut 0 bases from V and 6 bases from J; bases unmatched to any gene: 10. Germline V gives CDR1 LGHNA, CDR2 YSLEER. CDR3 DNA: TGCGCCAGCAGCCAAGATTCTGAGACAGGGGCTGGCGAGCAGTACTTC. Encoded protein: CASSQDSETGAGEQYF.

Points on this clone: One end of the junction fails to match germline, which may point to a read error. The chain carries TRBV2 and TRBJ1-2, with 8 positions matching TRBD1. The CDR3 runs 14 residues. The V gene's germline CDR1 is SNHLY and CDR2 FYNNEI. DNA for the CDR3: TGTGCCAGCAGCGAAGGACAGGGCAACTATGGCTACACCTTC. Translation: CASSEGQGNYGYTF.

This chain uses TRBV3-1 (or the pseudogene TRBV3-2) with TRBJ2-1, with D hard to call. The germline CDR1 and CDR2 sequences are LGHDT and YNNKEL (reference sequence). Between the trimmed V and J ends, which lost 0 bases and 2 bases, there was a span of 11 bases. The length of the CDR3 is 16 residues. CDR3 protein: CASSQDSGYTYNEQFF. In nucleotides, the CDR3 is TGTGCCAGCAGCCAAGACTCCGGGTACACCTACAATGAGCAGTTCTTC.

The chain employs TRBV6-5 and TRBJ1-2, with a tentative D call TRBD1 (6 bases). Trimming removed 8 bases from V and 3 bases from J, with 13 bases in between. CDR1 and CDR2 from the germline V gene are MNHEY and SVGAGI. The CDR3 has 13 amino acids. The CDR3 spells CASSKQGHYGYTF. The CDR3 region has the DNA TGTGCCAGCTCGAAACAGGGACACTATGGCTACACCTTC.

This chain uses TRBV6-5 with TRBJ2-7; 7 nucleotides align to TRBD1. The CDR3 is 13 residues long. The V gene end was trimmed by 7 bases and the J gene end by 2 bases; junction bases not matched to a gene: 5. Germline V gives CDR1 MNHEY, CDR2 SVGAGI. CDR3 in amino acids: CASTRQGTYEQYF. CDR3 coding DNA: TGTGCCAGCACCCGACAGGGAACCTACGAGCAGTACTTC.

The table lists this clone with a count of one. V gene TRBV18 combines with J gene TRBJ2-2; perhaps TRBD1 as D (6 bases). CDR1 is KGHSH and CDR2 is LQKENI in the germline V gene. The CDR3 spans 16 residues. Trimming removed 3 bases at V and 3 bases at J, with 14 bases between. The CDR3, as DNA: TGTGCCAGCTCACCCGCAGGGGCCATCGACACCGGGGAGCTGTTTTTT. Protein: CASSPAGAIDTGELFF.

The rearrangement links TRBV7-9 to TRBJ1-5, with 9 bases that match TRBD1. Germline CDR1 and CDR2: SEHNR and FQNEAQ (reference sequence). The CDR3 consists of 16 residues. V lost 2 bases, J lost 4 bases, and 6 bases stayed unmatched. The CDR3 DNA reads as TGTGCCAGCAGCTTAAGGGGACAGGGTGGGAATCAGCCCCAGCATTTT. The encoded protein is CASSLRGQGGNQPQHF. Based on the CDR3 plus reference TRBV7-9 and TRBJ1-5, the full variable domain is DTGVSQNPRHKITKRGQNVTFRCDPISEHNRLYWYRQTLGQGPEFLTYFQNEAQLEKSRLLSDRFSAERPKGSFSTLEIQRTEQGDSAMYLCASSLRGQGGNQPQHFGDGTRLSIL.

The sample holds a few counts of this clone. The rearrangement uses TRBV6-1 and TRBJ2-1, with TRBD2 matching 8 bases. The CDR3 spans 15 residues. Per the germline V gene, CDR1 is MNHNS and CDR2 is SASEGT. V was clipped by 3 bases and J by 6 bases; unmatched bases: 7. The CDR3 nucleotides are TGTGCCAGCAGTGAGGTGGCGGGGGGATCCAATGAGCAGTTCTTC. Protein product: CASSEVAGGSNEQFF.

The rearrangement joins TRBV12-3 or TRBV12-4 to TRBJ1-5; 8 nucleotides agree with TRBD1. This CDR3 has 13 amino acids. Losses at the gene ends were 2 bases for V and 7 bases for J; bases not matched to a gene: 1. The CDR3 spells CASSLQGAQPQHF. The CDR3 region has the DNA TGTGCCAGCAGTTTACAGGGGGCACAGCCCCAGCATTTT.

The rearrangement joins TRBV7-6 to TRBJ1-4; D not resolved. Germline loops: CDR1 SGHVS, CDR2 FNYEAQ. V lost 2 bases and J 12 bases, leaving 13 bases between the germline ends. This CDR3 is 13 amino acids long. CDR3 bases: TGTGCCAGCAGCTTAACCGCGGGGAAGCAACTGTTTTTT. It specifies CASSLTAGKQLFF.

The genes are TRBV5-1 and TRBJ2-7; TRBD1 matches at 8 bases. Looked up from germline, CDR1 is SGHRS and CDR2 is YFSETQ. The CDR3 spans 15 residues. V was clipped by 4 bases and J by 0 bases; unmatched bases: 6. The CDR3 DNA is TGCGCCAGCAGCGGACAGGGCTCTAGCTCCTACGAGCAGTACTTC. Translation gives CASSGQGSSSYEQYF.